The present entry profiles one TCR beta chain with its context. A read error may account for a junction end that differs from germline. Libraries were prepared by immunoSEQ multiplex PCR; TCRdb keeps only in-frame clonotypes and omits some of them. The data contain fewer than 250,000 clones, roughly 86% of them singletons. The CDR3 is 15 amino acids. The germline CDR1 and CDR2 sequences are LGHNA and YSLEER. The data were obtained in a study of blood T cell repertoires in COVID-19. Study-level information: Sample material is recorded as cDNA or gDNA derived from T cells, B-cell-depleted T cells, or PBMCs.

V is TRBV4-3 and J is TRBJ1-3; unclear D gene. The specimen sequenced was PBMCs or T cells enriched from blood (not recorded which). The receptor was isolated from a woman in her twenties or thirties with acute COVID-19. CDR3 region: CASSQMHLTGNSIYF. CDR3 sequence (DNA): TGCGCCAGCAGCCAAATGCATTTAACGGGAAACTCCATATATTTT.